The 20 T cell receptor beta chains presented below share a single source sample, sequenced in a study of cytomegalovirus exposure and HLA in healthy donors. Vbeta (60) and Jbeta (13) primers were used in the PCR. Generated by immunoSEQ multiplex PCR, the TCRdb table keeps only in-frame clones and is missing some. The profile covers 120,000 to 150,000 clones, with 88% appearing a single time and roughly 0.5% taken by the ten largest. Material for sequencing was PBMCs. The receptors shown here come from a woman aged 40 to 50 in good health and CMV-seronegative.

This chain connects TRBV5-6 to TRBJ2-7, with 7 bases that match TRBD2. This CDR3 spans 16 amino acids. CDR1 SGHDT and CDR2 YYEEEE come from the germline V gene. J was trimmed by 3 bases and V by 2 bases; bases with no gene match: 11. The CDR3 here is CASSFFPTSFNYEQYF. Here the CDR3 DNA reads TGTGCCAGCAGCTTCTTTCCGACTAGCTTTAACTACGAGCAGTACTTC.

This chain uses TRBV5-1 with TRBJ2-3; 10 positions agree with TRBD2. V was clipped by 0 bases and J by 2 bases; unmatched bases: 6. The CDR3 covers 17 residues. Germline CDR1 is SGHRS and CDR2 is YFSETQ. The CDR3 DNA reads TGCGCCAGCAGCTTGGTAGTAGCGGGAGGTACCACAGATACGCAGTATTTT. As protein: CASSLVVAGGTTDTQYF.

V usage is TRBV28 and J usage is TRBJ2-7; tentative D call: TRBD2 (5 bases). CDR3 length: 14 residues. Per the germline V gene, CDR1 is MDHEN and CDR2 is SYDVKM. The V gene lost 5 bases and the J gene lost 3 bases, with 14 bases spanning the gap. CDR3 in DNA: TGTGCCAGCAGTATGTTCGGGGTATACTACGAGCAGTACTTC. Translated: CASSMFGVYYEQYF.

This rearrangement joins TRBV7-2 to TRBJ2-1, with D perhaps matching TRBD2 (6 bases). V lost 5 bases to trimming and J lost 4 bases, with 15 bases between them. The CDR3 has 15 amino acids. CDR1 is SGHTA, CDR2 FQGNSA, per germline. The chain's CDR3 is CASSRNPGLYNEQFF. Here the CDR3 DNA reads TGTGCCAGCAGCCGAAACCCGGGACTGTACAATGAGCAGTTCTTC.

The chain employs TRBV18 and TRBJ1-4; D ambiguous. CDR1 and CDR2 (germline): KGHSH, LQKENI. Trimming removed 3 bases from V and 8 bases from J, with 13 bases in between. CDR3 length equals 14 residues. The CDR3 bases are TGTGCCAGCTCACCGGCCCACGCCGTCGAAAAACTGTTTTTT. It yields the protein CASSPAHAVEKLFF.

This chain joins TRBV28 and TRBJ1-5; TRBD1 might be the D (6 bases). The germline gives CDR1 MDHEN, CDR2 SYDVKM. This CDR3 spans 15 amino acids. Trimming cost V 6 bases and J 5 bases, with 17 bases left between them. CDR3 in DNA: TGTGCCAGCAGAACCCTTACGACAGGTGATCAGCCCCAGCATTTT. It encodes CASRTLTTGDQPQHF.

This clone appeared a single time. The rearrangement links TRBV19 to TRBJ1-1; a weak D match, TRBD1 (5 bases). The CDR3 contains 16 residues. Germline values: CDR1 LNHDA, CDR2 SQIVND (reference sequence). Trimming cost V 6 bases and J 3 bases, with 20 bases left between them. CDR3 in amino acids: CASRYLSGRPDTEAFF. For the CDR3, the DNA is TGTGCCAGTAGATACTTATCAGGGAGGCCGGACACTGAAGCTTTCTTT.

Comments on this clone: This sample includes further DNA sequences coding for the same CDR3. The chain links TRBV25-1 to TRBJ2-1; D might be TRBD2 (5 bases). Germline CDR1 is MGHDK and CDR2 is SYGVNS. The V end lost 1 base, the J end lost 4 bases, and 17 bases lay between the germline ends. CDR3 size: 17 residues. This CDR3 reads CASSESHGITSYNEQFF. The DNA for the CDR3 is TGTGCCAGCAGTGAATCCCACGGAATAACTAGTTACAATGAGCAGTTCTTC.

The V call is TRBV7-2, the J call TRBJ2-5, with TRBD2 matching over 15 bases. The CDR3 has 17 amino acids. The germline V gene has CDR1 SGHTA and CDR2 FQGNSA. Losses at the gene ends were 5 bases for V and 5 bases for J; bases not matched to a gene: 9. CDR3 sequence reads: CASSPRTSGRARETQYF. CDR3 in DNA: TGTGCCAGCAGCCCGCGGACTAGCGGGAGGGCCCGGGAGACCCAGTACTTC.

The chain recombines TRBV6-5 with TRBJ2-4, with TRBD2 matching 7 bases. This CDR3 contains 15 residues. From germline, CDR1 is MNHEY and CDR2 SVGAGI. The V segment lost 0 bases and the J segment 7 bases; nucleotides outside the gene matches: 6. The CDR3 protein is CASSYSGLGGNIQYF. As DNA, the CDR3 is TGTGCCAGCAGTTACTCCGGACTGGGGGGGAACATTCAGTACTTC.

CDR3 residues: CASSFYTEAFF. Here the CDR3 DNA reads TGTGCCAGCAGCTTCTACACTGAAGCTTTCTTT. This rearrangement joins TRBV5-8 to TRBJ1-1; D ambiguous. Germline lookup yields CDR1 SGHTS and CDR2 YDEGEE. The V gene lost 2 bases and the J gene lost 3 bases, with 2 bases spanning the gap. CDR3 size: 11 residues.

The CDR3 DNA reads TGTGCCAGTAGCATGGGAGCGGGAGTAGGAGAGACCCAGTACTTC. Translation: CASSMGAGVGETQYF. The rearrangement joins TRBV19 to TRBJ2-5; TRBD2 agrees at 8 bases. CDR3 size: 15 residues. Germline CDR1 is LNHDA and CDR2 is SQIVND (reference sequence). The ends lost 6 bases at V and 4 bases at J; junction bases unmatched: 10.

The genes are TRBV5-1 and TRBJ1-4; D might be TRBD1 (6 bases). This CDR3 is built from 15 residues. Trimming removed 0 bases at V and 6 bases at J, with 12 bases between. CDR1 is SGHRS, CDR2 YFSETQ, per germline. The CDR3 spells CASSLGQGRDEKLFF. CDR3 nucleotides: TGCGCCAGCAGCTTGGGCCAGGGGCGGGATGAAAAACTGTTTTTT.

This chain links TRBV11-3 with TRBJ1-1; 7 nucleotides line up with TRBD1. After removal of 5 bases from V and 1 base from J, the junction contained 7 bases not matched to a gene. Germline V CDR1 and CDR2: SGHNT, YENEEA. This CDR3 is 15 amino acids long. The CDR3 nucleotides are TGTGCCAGCAGCCCCGGGGGACAGTCGAACACTGAAGCTTTCTTT. This codes for CASSPGGQSNTEAFF.

This rearrangement joins TRBV5-1 to TRBJ2-1, with TRBD2 matching over 11 bases. There are 14 residues in the CDR3. The V gene end was trimmed by 0 bases and the J gene end by 10 bases; junction bases not matched to a gene: 3. CDR1 and CDR2 (germline): SGHRS, YFSETQ. The chain's CDR3 is CASSLDGTSGEQFF. In DNA form, the CDR3 reads TGCGCCAGCAGCTTGGACGGGACTAGCGGCGAGCAGTTCTTC.

This clone appeared a few times. The rearrangement links TRBV10-2 to TRBJ2-1; 10 positions match TRBD2. Germline lookup yields CDR1 WSHSY and CDR2 SAAADI. After removal of 5 bases from V and 10 bases from J, the junction contained 20 bases not matched to a gene. This CDR3 is built from 18 residues. CDR3 protein: CASSTYLSPSGSRIEQFF. CDR3 coding DNA: TGCGCCAGCAGTACCTATCTTAGCCCTAGCGGGAGTAGGATCGAGCAGTTCTTC.

V is TRBV6-9 and J is TRBJ1-5; D is possibly TRBD1 (5 bases). CDR3 length equals 17 residues. The ends were cut back, 8 bases at V and 9 bases at J, with 29 bases in the middle. Per germline, CDR1 MNHGY and CDR2 SVAAGI. The CDR3 reads CASYSRARTIQGVPQHF. Here the CDR3 DNA reads TGTGCCAGCTACTCCAGGGCCAGAACCATACAAGGGGTGCCCCAGCATTTT.

The J gene is TRBJ2-3, the V gene TRBV6-4, with D maybe TRBD2 (6 bases). The CDR3 totals 14 residues. V lost 6 bases and J 2 bases, leaving 12 bases between the germline ends. CDR1 and CDR2 from the germline V gene are MRHNA and SNTAGT. The CDR3 loop reads CASRRDEYTDTQYF. The CDR3 DNA is TGTGCCAGCAGGCGGGACGAATACACAGATACGCAGTATTTT.

This rearrangement joins TRBV19 to TRBJ1-5; TRBD1 is a possible D gene (6 bases). CDR1 is LNHDA and CDR2 is SQIVND in the germline V gene (reference sequence). The CDR3 totals 14 residues. V was clipped by 6 bases and J by 5 bases, with 14 bases between them. The CDR3 loop is CASSQNRADQPQHF. The CDR3 coding sequence is TGTGCCAGTAGCCAGAACAGGGCTGATCAGCCCCAGCATTTT.

The V and J genes are TRBV28 and TRBJ2-7, with 8 nucleotides matching TRBD1. The CDR3 has 14 amino acids. Germline V CDR1 and CDR2: MDHEN, SYDVKM. Unmatched junction bases numbered 7, after V lost 2 bases and J lost 7 bases. The CDR3, as DNA: TGTGCCAGCAGTTTACTTACAGGGGGTGAAGAGCAGTACTTC. Translation: CASSLLTGGEEQYF.